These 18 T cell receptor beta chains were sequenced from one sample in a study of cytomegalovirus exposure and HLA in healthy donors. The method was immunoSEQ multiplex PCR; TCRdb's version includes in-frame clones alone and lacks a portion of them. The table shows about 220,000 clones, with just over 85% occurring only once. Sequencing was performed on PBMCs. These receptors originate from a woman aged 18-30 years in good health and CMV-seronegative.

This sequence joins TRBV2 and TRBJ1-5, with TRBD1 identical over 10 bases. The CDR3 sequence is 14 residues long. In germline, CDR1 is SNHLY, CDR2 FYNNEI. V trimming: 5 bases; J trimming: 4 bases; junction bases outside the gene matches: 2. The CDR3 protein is CASSPGQGNQPQHF. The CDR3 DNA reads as TGTGCCAGCAGTCCGGGACAGGGGAATCAGCCCCAGCATTTT.

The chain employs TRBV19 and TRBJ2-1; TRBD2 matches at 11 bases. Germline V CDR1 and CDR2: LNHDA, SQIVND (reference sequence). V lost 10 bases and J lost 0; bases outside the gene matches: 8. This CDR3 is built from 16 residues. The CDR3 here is CATTYTSGGSYNEQFF. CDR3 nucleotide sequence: TGTGCCACCACCTACACTAGCGGGGGCTCCTACAATGAGCAGTTCTTC.

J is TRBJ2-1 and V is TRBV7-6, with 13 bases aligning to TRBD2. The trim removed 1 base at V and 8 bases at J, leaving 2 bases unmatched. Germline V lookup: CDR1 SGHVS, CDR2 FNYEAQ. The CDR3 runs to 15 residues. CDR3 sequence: CASSLGLAGGDEQFF. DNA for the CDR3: TGTGCCAGCAGCTTAGGACTAGCGGGAGGAGATGAGCAGTTCTTC. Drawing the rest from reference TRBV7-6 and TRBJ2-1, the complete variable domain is GAGVSQSPRYKVTKRGQDVALRCDPISGHVSLYWYRQALGQGPEFLTYFNYEAQQDKSGLPNDRFSAERPEGSISTLTIQRTEQRDSAMYRCASSLGLAGGDEQFFGPGTRLTVL.

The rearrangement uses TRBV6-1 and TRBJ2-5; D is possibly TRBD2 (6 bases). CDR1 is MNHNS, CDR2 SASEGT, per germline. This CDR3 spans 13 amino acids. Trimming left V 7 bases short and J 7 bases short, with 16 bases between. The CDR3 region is CASTGTGKGTQYF. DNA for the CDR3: TGTGCCAGCACCGGGACTGGGAAGGGGACCCAGTACTTC.

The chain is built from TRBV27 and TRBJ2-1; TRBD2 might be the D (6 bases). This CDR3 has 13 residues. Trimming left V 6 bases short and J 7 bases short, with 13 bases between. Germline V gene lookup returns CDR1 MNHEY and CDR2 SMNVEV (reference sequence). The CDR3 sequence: CASRLGGSNEQFF. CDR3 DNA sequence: TGTGCCAGCAGGTTGGGGGGTAGTAATGAGCAGTTCTTC.

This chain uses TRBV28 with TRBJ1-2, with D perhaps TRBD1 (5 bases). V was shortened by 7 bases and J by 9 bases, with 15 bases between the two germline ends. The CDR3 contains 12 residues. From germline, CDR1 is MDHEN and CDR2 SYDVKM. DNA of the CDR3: TGTGCCAGCAATACCGGGACTAGAAGCTACACCTTC. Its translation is CASNTGTRSYTF.

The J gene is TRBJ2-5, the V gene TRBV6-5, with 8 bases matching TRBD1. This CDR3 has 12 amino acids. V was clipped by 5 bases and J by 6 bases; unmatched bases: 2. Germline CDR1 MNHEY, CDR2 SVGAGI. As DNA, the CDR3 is TGTGCCAGCAGTGACAGGGGAAAGACCCAGTACTTC. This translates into CASSDRGKTQYF.

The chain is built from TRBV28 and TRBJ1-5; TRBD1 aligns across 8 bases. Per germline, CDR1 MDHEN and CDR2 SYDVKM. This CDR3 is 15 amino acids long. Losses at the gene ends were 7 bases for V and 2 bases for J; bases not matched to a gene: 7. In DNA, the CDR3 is TGTGCCAGCACCGCAGGGGGCTTTGGCAATCAGCCCCAGCATTTT. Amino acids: CASTAGGFGNQPQHF.

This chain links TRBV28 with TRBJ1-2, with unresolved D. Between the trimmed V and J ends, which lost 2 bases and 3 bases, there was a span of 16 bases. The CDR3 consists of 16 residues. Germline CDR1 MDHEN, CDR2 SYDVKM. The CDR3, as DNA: TGTGCCAGCAGTTTAAGACCTTCAGACACTCACTATGGCTACACCTTC. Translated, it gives CASSLRPSDTHYGYTF.

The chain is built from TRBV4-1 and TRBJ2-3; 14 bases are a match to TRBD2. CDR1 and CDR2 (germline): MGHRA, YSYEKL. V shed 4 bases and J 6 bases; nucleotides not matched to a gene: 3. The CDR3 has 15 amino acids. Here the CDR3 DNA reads TGCGCCAGCAGCCGCGGGACTAGCGGGAGTGATACGCAGTATTTT. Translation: CASSRGTSGSDTQYF.

The DNA for the CDR3 is TGTGCCACCGGGAATCGCCCTACCGAGGGAGAAGATACGCAGTATTTT. It codes for CATGNRPTEGEDTQYF. This chain links TRBV15 with TRBJ2-3; maybe TRBD2 (5 bases). The V gene lost 8 bases and the J gene lost 5 bases, with 23 bases spanning the gap. The germline V gene has CDR1 LNHNV and CDR2 YYDKDF (reference sequence). This CDR3 is 16 amino acids long.

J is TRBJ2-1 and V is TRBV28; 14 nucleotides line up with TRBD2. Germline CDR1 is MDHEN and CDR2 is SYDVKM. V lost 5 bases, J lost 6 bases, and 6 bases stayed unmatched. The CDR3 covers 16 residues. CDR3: CASSPGLAGDRNEQFF. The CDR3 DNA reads TGTGCCAGCAGTCCGGGACTAGCGGGAGATCGCAATGAGCAGTTCTTC.

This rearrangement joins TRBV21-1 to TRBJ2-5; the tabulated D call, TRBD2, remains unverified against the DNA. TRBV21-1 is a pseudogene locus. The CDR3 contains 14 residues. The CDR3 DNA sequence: TGTGCCAGCAGCGGCCGGGACTACAAAGAGACCCAGTACTTC. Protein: CASSGRDYKETQYF.

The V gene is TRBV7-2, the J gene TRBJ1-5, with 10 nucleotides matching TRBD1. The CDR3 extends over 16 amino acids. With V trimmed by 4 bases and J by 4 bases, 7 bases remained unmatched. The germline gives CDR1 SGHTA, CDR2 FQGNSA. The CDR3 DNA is TGTGCCAGCAGCTCAGGACGGACAGGGGGAAATCAGCCCCAGCATTTT. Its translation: CASSSGRTGGNQPQHF. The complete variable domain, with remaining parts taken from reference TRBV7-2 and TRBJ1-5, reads GAGVSQSPSNKVTEKGKDVELRCDPISGHTALYWYRQSLGQGLEFLIYFQGNSAPDKSGLPSDRFSAERTGGSVSTLTIQRTQQEDSAVYLCASSSGRTGGNQPQHFGDGTRLSIL.

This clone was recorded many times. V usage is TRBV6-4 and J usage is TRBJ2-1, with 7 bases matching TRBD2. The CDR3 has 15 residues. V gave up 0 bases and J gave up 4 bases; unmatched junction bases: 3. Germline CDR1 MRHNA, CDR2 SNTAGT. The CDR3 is CASSDSSGPYNEQFF. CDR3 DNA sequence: TGTGCCAGCAGTGACTCTAGCGGGCCGTACAATGAGCAGTTCTTC.

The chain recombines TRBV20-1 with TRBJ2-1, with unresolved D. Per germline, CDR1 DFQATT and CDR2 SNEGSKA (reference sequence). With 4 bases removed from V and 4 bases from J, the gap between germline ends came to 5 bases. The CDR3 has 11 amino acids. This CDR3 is CSAIPYNEQFF. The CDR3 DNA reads TGCAGTGCTATCCCTTACAATGAGCAGTTCTTC.

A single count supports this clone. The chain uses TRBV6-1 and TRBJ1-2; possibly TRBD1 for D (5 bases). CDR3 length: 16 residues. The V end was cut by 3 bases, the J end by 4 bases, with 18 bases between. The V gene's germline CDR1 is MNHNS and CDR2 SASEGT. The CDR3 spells CASSESWYRRLYGYTF. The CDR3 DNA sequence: TGTGCCAGCAGTGAGAGTTGGTACAGGCGACTCTATGGCTACACCTTC.

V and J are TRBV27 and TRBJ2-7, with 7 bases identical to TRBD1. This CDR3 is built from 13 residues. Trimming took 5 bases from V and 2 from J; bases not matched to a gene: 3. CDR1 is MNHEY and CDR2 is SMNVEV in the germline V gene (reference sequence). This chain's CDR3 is CASSPGQAYEQYF. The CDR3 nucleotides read TGTGCCAGCAGTCCCGGACAGGCCTACGAGCAGTACTTC.